Following are 17 T cell receptor beta chains from one sample sequenced in a study of T cells after yellow fever vaccination. TCRdb reprocessed the 5' RACE reads with MiXCR, giving one entry per CDR3 protein. Of approximately 550,000 distinct CDR3 sequences listed, under 25% are singletons. Sample: PBMCs, taken 15 days after the yellow fever booster vaccination. These TCRs come from a man aged 25-40 years who received the YFV17D yellow fever vaccine.

The chain employs TRBV29-1 and TRBJ2-7, with D possibly being TRBD1 (5 bases). Germline V gene lookup returns CDR1 SQVTM and CDR2 ANQGSEA. CDR3 size: 11 residues. This CDR3 reads CSVTGEDNLYF. In DNA form, the CDR3 reads TGCAGTGTCACAGGCGAAGATAACTTGTACTTC.

Many counts were recorded for this clonotype. This chain joins TRBV6-2 or TRBV6-3 and TRBJ2-7; D unclear. Trimming shortened V by 2 bases and J by 3 bases, and 14 bases separated the two germline ends. The CDR3 covers 15 residues. Germline assignment: CDR1 MNHEY and CDR2 SVGEGT. The CDR3 DNA is TGTGCCAGCAGTTACCCCGACGTCGGATTCTACGAGCAGTACTTC. It yields the protein CASSYPDVGFYEQYF.

In this sample, this clonotype turned up many times. V usage is TRBV6-5 and J usage is TRBJ2-5; D is undetermined. CDR1 is MNHEY and CDR2 is SVGAGI in the germline V gene. The CDR3 is 14 residues long. The V end lost 6 bases, the J end lost 4 bases, and 15 bases lay between the germline ends. The CDR3 bases are TGTGCCAGCAGCCACTCAAATGAAATAGAGACCCAGTACTTC. Translation gives CASSHSNEIETQYF.

This clonotype appeared many times. The chain uses TRBV28 and TRBJ2-1; D ambiguous. In germline, CDR1 is MDHEN, CDR2 SYDVKM. This CDR3 is 16 amino acids long. V dropped 4 bases and J dropped 1 base, with 14 bases sitting between them. CDR3 sequence reads: CASSSQTVWSYNEQFF. CDR3 bases: TGTGCCAGCAGTTCCCAAACAGTTTGGTCCTACAATGAGCAGTTCTTC.

The rearrangement uses TRBV5-5 and TRBJ2-4; 7 nucleotides align to TRBD2. Germline V gene data show CDR1 as SGHKS and CDR2 as YYEKEE (reference sequence). This CDR3 is 14 amino acids long. Unmatched junction bases numbered 3, after V lost 6 bases and J lost 0 bases. CDR3: CASTWGGAKNIQYF. CDR3 DNA: TGTGCCAGCACCTGGGGGGGAGCCAAAAACATTCAGTACTTC. The full variable domain, rest sourced from reference TRBV5-5 and TRBJ2-4, is DAGVTQSPTHLIKTRGQQVTLRCSPISGHKSVSWYQQVLGQGPQFIFQYYEKEERGRGNFPDRFSARQFPNYSSELNVNALLLGDSALYLCASTWGGAKNIQYFGAGTRLSVL.

This clonotype occurred a few times. V is TRBV7-2 and J is TRBJ2-3; perhaps TRBD2 as D (6 bases). V shed 5 bases and J shed 0 bases, with 18 bases lying between them. The germline V gene has CDR1 SGHTA and CDR2 FQGNSA. The CDR3 spans 17 residues. CDR3 loop: CASSPQVGTSSTDTQYF. CDR3 sequence (DNA): TGTGCCAGCAGCCCCCAGGTTGGGACTTCTAGCACAGATACGCAGTATTTT. The full variable domain, with the rest looked up from reference TRBV7-2 and TRBJ2-3, is GAGVSQSPSNKVTEKGKDVELRCDPISGHTALYWYRQSLGQGLEFLIYFQGNSAPDKSGLPSDRFSAERTGGSVSTLTIQRTQQEDSAVYLCASSPQVGTSSTDTQYFGPGTRLTVL.

The V gene is TRBV19, the J gene TRBJ2-1; TRBD2 matches at 8 bases. Germline CDR1 LNHDA, CDR2 SQIVND (reference sequence). The junction had 4 bases not matched to a gene; V was cut back by 2 bases and J by 1 base. The CDR3 has 16 residues. The CDR3 sequence: CASSIWTGGSYNEQFF. DNA for the CDR3: TGTGCCAGTAGTATATGGACGGGAGGGTCCTACAATGAGCAGTTCTTC.

This clonotype was seen only once. The gene calls are TRBV29-1 and TRBJ2-4, with 7 bases fitting TRBD1. CDR1 is SQVTM and CDR2 is ANQGSEA in the germline V gene. With V trimmed by 8 bases and J by 0 bases, 22 bases remained unmatched. The CDR3 spans 19 residues. The CDR3 DNA reads as TGCAGCTTCAGGGCGTGGGGACAGATCCTACCCCTAGCCAAAAACATTCAGTACTTC. This sequence encodes CSFRAWGQILPLAKNIQYF.

The genes are TRBV7-9 and TRBJ2-7; 10 bases align to TRBD2. The ends lost 1 base at V and 6 bases at J; junction bases unmatched: 12. The CDR3 is 17 residues long. CDR1 and CDR2 (germline): SEHNR, FQNEAQ (reference sequence). Here the CDR3 DNA reads TGTGCCAGCAGCTTAGTGGCCACTAGCGGGAAAGCCCTCGAGCAGTACTTC. Its translation: CASSLVATSGKALEQYF.

This clonotype showed up just a few times. CDR3 residues: CASSQVIRGGYGYTF. The DNA of the CDR3 is TGCGCCAGCAGCCAAGTCATCCGAGGGGGTTATGGCTACACCTTC. The genes are TRBV4-3 and TRBJ1-2, with D possibly TRBD1 on 6 matching bases. The germline V and J ends were trimmed by 1 base and 5 bases, with 14 bases remaining between them. CDR1 and CDR2 (germline): LGHNA, YSLEER. The CDR3 covers 15 residues.

This clonotype was seen only a few times. The V call is TRBV20-1, the J call TRBJ2-1, with D perhaps being TRBD1 or TRBD2 (5 bases each). This CDR3 is built from 15 residues. V was trimmed by 3 bases and J by 4 bases, leaving 16 bases between them. Germline loops: CDR1 DFQATT, CDR2 SNEGSKA (reference sequence). DNA for the CDR3: TGCAGTGCTAGCCCTCCCGCGAGGGGATACAATGAGCAGTTCTTC. It is translated as CSASPPARGYNEQFF.

This chain joins TRBV20-1 and TRBJ2-1, with D possibly being TRBD1 (6 bases). Germline values: CDR1 DFQATT, CDR2 SNEGSKA (reference sequence). V was pared by 6 bases and J by 0 bases, with 15 bases between. CDR3 length: 15 residues. CDR3 loop: CSATATGTSYNEQFF. The CDR3 DNA reads TGCAGTGCCACAGCCACAGGGACCTCCTACAATGAGCAGTTCTTC.

This clonotype has a count of ten or more. The chain joins TRBV20-1 to TRBJ2-6; TRBD2 might be the D (5 bases). V lost 4 bases and J lost 4, with 20 bases in between. The germline CDR1 and CDR2 sequences are DFQATT and SNEGSKA (reference sequence). This CDR3 region has 17 residues. CDR3 in amino acids: CSATPSGGLVGANVLTF. CDR3 in DNA: TGCAGTGCTACCCCCTCGGGCGGGTTAGTCGGGGCCAACGTCCTGACTTTC.

This clonotype was counted a few times. J is TRBJ2-7 and V is TRBV4-3; D uncertain. V was clipped by 1 base and J by 3 bases, with 13 bases between them. Germline CDR1 LGHNA, CDR2 YSLEER. The CDR3 sequence is 15 residues long. CDR3 in amino acids: CASSQGWVQVYEQYF. For the CDR3, the DNA is TGCGCCAGCAGCCAAGGATGGGTGCAGGTCTACGAGCAGTACTTC.

This chain links TRBV7-2 with TRBJ2-1; D not resolved. V lost 1 base to trimming and J lost 9 bases, with 10 bases between them. This CDR3 comprises 13 residues. Germline values: CDR1 SGHTA, CDR2 FQGNSA. The CDR3 sequence is CASSLEFSREQFF. The DNA for the CDR3 is TGTGCCAGCAGCTTAGAGTTTTCCCGTGAGCAGTTCTTC. Supplemented by reference TRBV7-2 and TRBJ2-1, the full variable domain reads GAGVSQSPSNKVTEKGKDVELRCDPISGHTALYWYRQSLGQGLEFLIYFQGNSAPDKSGLPSDRFSAERTGGSVSTLTIQRTQQEDSAVYLCASSLEFSREQFFGPGTRLTVL.

The chain is built from TRBV10-3 and TRBJ2-6; 7 bases are a match to TRBD2. The germline gives CDR1 ENHRY, CDR2 SYGVKD. J gave up 1 base and V 6 bases, and 6 bases lay outside the gene matches. The CDR3 has 16 amino acids. The CDR3, as DNA: TGTGCCATCAGGGACCCTAGCGGATCTGGGGCCAACGTCCTGACTTTC. Its translation: CAIRDPSGSGANVLTF.

The table lists this clonotype with a few counts. This chain connects TRBV7-8 to TRBJ2-2; a weak D match, TRBD2 (6 bases). V lost 5 bases and J 0 bases, leaving 13 bases between the germline ends. From germline, CDR1 is SGHVS and CDR2 FQNEAQ. The CDR3 is 16 residues long. The CDR3 sequence is CASSRMGGTNTGELFF. CDR3 DNA: TGTGCCAGCAGCCGAATGGGCGGGACGAACACCGGGGAGCTGTTTTTT.